This TCR beta chain was sequenced during a study of blood T cell repertoires in COVID-19. Study details: Sites across the United States, Italy and Spain contributed samples from acute and convalescent COVID-19. Sources were T cells, B-cell-depleted T cells, or PBMCs; the material itself was cDNA or gDNA.

In the authors' methods: Estimation of nucleated cell counts was performed using reference gene primer amplification. Here immunoSEQ multiplex PCR was the method, and the copy in TCRdb shows in-frame clones only, minus some. V and J calls and clone size are those listed in that table; D and trimming were worked out from the DNA. Of tens of thousands of clones listed, roughly 88% are singletons. The CDR3 is 13 amino acids. The V gene's germline CDR1 is GTSNPN and CDR2 SVGIG (reference sequence). The V segment lost 3 bases and the J segment 10 bases; nucleotides outside the gene matches: 9. Source material: peripheral blood. This chain joins TRBV30 and TRBJ2-4, with 7 bases lining up with TRBD2. This TCR came from a woman aged 45-65 years with acute or convalescent COVID-19. This CDR3 is CAWSGLGRAIQYF. The CDR3 bases are TGTGCCTGGAGCGGACTAGGGCGGGCAATTCAGTACTTC.